This TCR beta chain came from a study of T cell changes during pregnancy in multiple sclerosis. The method was immunoSEQ multiplex PCR; TCRdb's version includes in-frame clones alone and lacks a portion of them. The table shows 30,000 to 45,000 clones, with roughly 92% occurring only once. Germline V CDR1 and CDR2: MDHEN, SYDVKM. The CDR3 consists of 15 residues. The V end lost 6 bases, the J end lost 2 bases, and 16 bases lay between the germline ends. The V gene is TRBV28, the J gene TRBJ1-1, with D possibly being TRBD1 (6 bases). The source of this sequence is a female donor with multiple sclerosis, enrolled in a pregnancy study. The sample was PBMCs (not recorded whether the cells were cultured). The CDR3 loop reads CASRAGGTSNTEAFF. CDR3 DNA sequence: TGTGCCAGCAGGGCCGGCGGGACATCCAACACTGAAGCTTTCTTT.